This T cell receptor beta chain stems from a study of cytomegalovirus exposure and HLA in healthy donors. Study-level findings and limits: Only CMV serostatus was available as immune exposure information.

CDR3 length: 16 residues. V was cut by 0 bases and J by 4 bases, with 13 bases left in between. Germline V gene data show CDR1 as LNHDA and CDR2 as SQIVND (reference sequence). The study ran its PCR with 60 Vbeta and 13 Jbeta primers. The data were produced by immunoSEQ multiplex PCR, yet TCRdb's version contains in-frame clones alone and is incomplete. Among 150,000 to 200,000 clones listed, 75% were seen once. Concerning this clone: The antigen is not known.

The chain uses TRBV19 and TRBJ2-1; D is possibly TRBD1 (6 bases). This TCR came from a woman in her forties or fifties in good health and CMV-seropositive. Sample: PBMCs. CDR3 sequence: CASSIEASGQYNEQFF. For the CDR3, the DNA is TGTGCCAGTAGTATAGAGGCGTCGGGACAATACAATGAGCAGTTCTTC.